Below are 21 T cell receptor beta chains sequenced from a single sample in a study of blood T cell repertoires in COVID-19. Repertoires were generated with immunoSEQ multiplex PCR, while TCRdb's copy carries only in-frame clones and drops some. The table has around 140,000 clones, 84% seen once; the top ten hold roughly 4.8%. Material for sequencing was peripheral blood. All receptors derive from a human donor in a cohort sampled during active COVID-19.

The CDR3 here is CASTTASGANVLTF. As DNA, the CDR3 is TGTGCCAGCACCACAGCTTCTGGGGCCAACGTCCTGACTTTC. This rearrangement joins TRBV27 to TRBJ2-6; D gene ambiguous. V dropped 7 bases and J dropped 1 base, with 8 bases sitting between them. Germline V lookup: CDR1 MNHEY, CDR2 SMNVEV (reference sequence). The CDR3 length is 14 residues.

The rearrangement joins TRBV20-1 to TRBJ2-5, with 8 bases matching TRBD2. The trim removed 3 bases at V and 1 base at J, leaving 7 bases unmatched. CDR1 and CDR2 from the germline V gene are DFQATT and SNEGSKA (reference sequence). The CDR3 has 15 residues. The CDR3 DNA reads TGCAGTGCTAGTAGTGATAGCGGGACCCAAGAGACCCAGTACTTC. This gives the protein CSASSDSGTQETQYF.

The chain employs TRBV6-6 and TRBJ1-1; TRBD1 agrees at 7 bases. Germline V gene sequence: CDR1 MNHNY, CDR2 SVGAGI (reference sequence). CDR3 length: 16 amino acids. V lost 5 bases and J lost 0; bases outside the gene matches: 9. As DNA, the CDR3 is TGTGCCAGCAGTCGGCCTCCGGGACAGCTGAACACTGAAGCTTTCTTT. As protein: CASSRPPGQLNTEAFF.

The chain employs TRBV24-1 and TRBJ2-7, with 10 bases fitting TRBD1. CDR3 length: 15 residues. V lost 3 bases, J lost 5 bases, and 6 bases stayed unmatched. Per the germline V gene, CDR1 is KGHDR and CDR2 is SFDVKD. CDR3 in amino acids: CATSDTGTGVDEQYF. In DNA form, the CDR3 reads TGTGCCACCAGTGATACCGGGACAGGGGTGGACGAGCAGTACTTC.

The chain joins TRBV4-2 to TRBJ2-1, with unresolved D. Trimming shortened V by 1 base and J by 6 bases, and 16 bases separated the two germline ends. This CDR3 comprises 16 residues. Germline V gene data show CDR1 as LGHNA and CDR2 as YNFKEQ. DNA of the CDR3: TGTGCCAGCAGCCAAGGCGACGAATTCGACTCCAATGAGCAGTTCTTC. It translates to CASSQGDEFDSNEQFF.

Turning to this clone: In the same sample, other DNA sequences code for this CDR3. The chain has TRBV12-3 or TRBV12-4 and TRBJ1-5; possibly TRBD1 for D (5 bases). The CDR3 consists of 13 residues. The ends were cut back, 3 bases at V and 5 bases at J, with 8 bases in the middle. CDR3 sequence (DNA): TGTGCCAGCAGTTTCAGGGTCGATCAGCCCCAGCATTTT. Its protein product is CASSFRVDQPQHF.

CDR3: CASSPTIGDTQYF. DNA for the CDR3: TGTGCCAGCAGTCCAACGATCGGGGATACGCAGTATTTT. This chain joins TRBV6-5 and TRBJ2-3; D call uncertain. CDR3 size: 13 residues. V was trimmed by 5 bases and J by 6 bases, leaving 12 bases between them. In germline, CDR1 is MNHEY, CDR2 SVGAGI.

The chain has TRBV6-5 and TRBJ1-5; TRBD1 matches at 9 bases. V was clipped by 6 bases and J by 6 bases; unmatched bases: 3. CDR3 size: 13 residues. Germline V gene data show CDR1 as MNHEY and CDR2 as SVGAGI. CDR3: CASSGTGTQPQHF. CDR3 DNA sequence: TGTGCCAGCAGCGGGACAGGGACTCAGCCCCAGCATTTT.

In this sample, this clone turned up a few times. V and J are TRBV29-1 and TRBJ2-5; D gene unclear. Trimming removed 3 bases at V and 1 base at J, with 9 bases between. The CDR3 extends over 13 amino acids. CDR1 and CDR2 (germline): SQVTM, ANQGSEA. Here the CDR3 reads CSVEGQSQETQYF. CDR3 DNA: TGCAGCGTTGAGGGCCAGAGCCAAGAGACCCAGTACTTC.

The chain joins TRBV11-2 to TRBJ1-1; D remains unclear. Looked up from germline, CDR1 is SGHAT and CDR2 is FQNNGV. V lost 3 bases, J lost 5 bases, and 7 bases lay in between. This CDR3 has 12 amino acids. The CDR3 sequence: CASSFRDTEAFF. Written as DNA, the CDR3 is TGTGCCAGCAGCTTCCGGGATACTGAAGCTTTCTTT.

The V call is TRBV9, the J call TRBJ2-7; 10 nucleotides agree with TRBD2. The germline V gene has CDR1 SGDLS and CDR2 YYNGEE. The CDR3 loop spans 15 amino acids. The J segment lost 6 bases and the V segment lost 4 bases, leaving 10 bases of the junction unmatched. The CDR3 DNA reads TGTGCCAGCAGCCCCGGGGGGGGACTAGCGAGCGAGCAGTACTTC. It translates to CASSPGGGLASEQYF.

The J gene is TRBJ1-1, the V gene TRBV5-1, with 9 bases fitting TRBD1. Germline CDR1 and CDR2: SGHRS and YFSETQ. This CDR3 has 15 residues. V shed 5 bases and J 4 bases; nucleotides not matched to a gene: 9. The CDR3 DNA follows: TGCGCCAGCAGGGGGGGACAGGGTATTAGCACTGAAGCTTTCTTT. It codes for CASRGGQGISTEAFF. The complete variable domain, with remaining parts taken from reference TRBV5-1 and TRBJ1-1, reads KAGVTQTPRYLIKTRGQQVTLSCSPISGHRSVSWYQQTPGQGLQFLFEYFSETQRNKGNFPGRFSGRQFSNSRSEMNVSTLELGDSALYLCASRGGQGISTEAFFGQGTRLTVV.

This clone was seen once. This chain links TRBV19 with TRBJ1-2, with TRBD1 matching 9 bases. Germline CDR1 reads LNHDA; CDR2 reads SQIVND (reference sequence). The CDR3 has 16 amino acids. Trimming removed 2 bases from V and 2 bases from J; junction bases left unmatched: 6. The CDR3, as DNA: TGTGCCAGTAGTATACCTCCGGGACAGGGAAACTATGGCTACACCTTC. It is translated as CASSIPPGQGNYGYTF.

This chain links TRBV15 with TRBJ2-5, with 11 nucleotides matching TRBD2. This CDR3 region has 15 residues. Germline assignment: CDR1 LNHNV and CDR2 YYDKDF (reference sequence). After removal of 3 bases from V and 4 bases from J, the junction contained 4 bases not matched to a gene. The CDR3 region has the DNA TGTGCCACCAGCAGTAGCGGGGGGGCCGGAGAGACCCAGTACTTC. Translating it yields CATSSSGGAGETQYF.

This clone was seen once. The V and J genes are TRBV19 and TRBJ2-1, with D perhaps matching TRBD2 (6 bases). Germline CDR1 LNHDA, CDR2 SQIVND (reference sequence). The CDR3 is 13 residues long. V was cut by 4 bases and J by 4 bases, with 8 bases left in between. The DNA of the CDR3 is TGTGCCAGTAGTAGGGACTCGTACAATGAGCAGTTCTTC. Translating it yields CASSRDSYNEQFF.

This clone was picked up one time. The J gene is TRBJ2-5, the V gene TRBV6-5; 7 bases are shared with TRBD2. The CDR3 extends over 14 amino acids. V was pared by 0 bases and J by 5 bases, with 3 bases of the junction left unmatched. Germline CDR1 MNHEY, CDR2 SVGAGI. The CDR3 region is CASSYSWEGETQYF. CDR3 DNA: TGTGCCAGCAGTTACTCGTGGGAGGGGGAGACCCAGTACTTC.

The chain couples TRBV25-1 to TRBJ2-7; the match to TRBD1 covers 7 bases. The CDR3 extends over 14 amino acids. Germline V CDR1 and CDR2: MGHDK, SYGVNS. With V trimmed by 6 bases and J by 5 bases, 10 bases remained unmatched. CDR3 in amino acids: CASRKQGSMDEQYV. In DNA, the CDR3 is TGTGCCAGCAGAAAACAGGGGTCCATGGACGAGCAGTACGTC.

This chain connects TRBV10-3 to TRBJ1-2; 8 bases align to TRBD1. Germline V gene lookup returns CDR1 ENHRY and CDR2 SYGVKD. The V segment lost 0 bases and the J segment 6 bases; nucleotides outside the gene matches: 12. CDR3 length: 17 amino acids. CDR3 residues: CAISESGTGQNPDGYTF. CDR3 DNA: TGTGCCATCAGTGAGTCCGGGACAGGCCAGAACCCCGATGGCTACACCTTC.

V is TRBV7-9 and J is TRBJ1-6, with D uncertain. Between the trimmed V and J ends, which lost 0 bases and 9 bases, there was a span of 12 bases. Germline V gene sequence: CDR1 SEHNR, CDR2 FQNEAQ (reference sequence). The CDR3 length is 15 residues. The CDR3 spells CASSLAGVGSSPLHF. The CDR3, as DNA: TGTGCCAGCAGCTTAGCGGGCGTTGGGAGTTCACCCCTCCACTTT.

This clone was seen once. This rearrangement joins TRBV18 to TRBJ2-1; TRBD2 matches 11 bases. The CDR3 has 18 residues. The germline V gene has CDR1 KGHSH and CDR2 LQKENI. The J segment lost 4 bases and the V segment lost 2 bases, leaving 10 bases of the junction unmatched. In DNA form, the CDR3 reads TGTGCCAGCTCACCAGTACTAGCGGGGGTTGGGGTTTACAATGAGCAGTTCTTC. The encoded protein is CASSPVLAGVGVYNEQFF.

The chain recombines TRBV28 with TRBJ2-1; TRBD2 aligns across 7 bases. The ends lost 5 bases at V and 0 bases at J; junction bases unmatched: 4. CDR3 length: 15 amino acids. Per the germline V gene, CDR1 is MDHEN and CDR2 is SYDVKM. CDR3 amino acids: CASSKTSLSYNEQFF. DNA for the CDR3: TGTGCCAGCAGTAAGACTAGCCTCTCCTACAATGAGCAGTTCTTC.